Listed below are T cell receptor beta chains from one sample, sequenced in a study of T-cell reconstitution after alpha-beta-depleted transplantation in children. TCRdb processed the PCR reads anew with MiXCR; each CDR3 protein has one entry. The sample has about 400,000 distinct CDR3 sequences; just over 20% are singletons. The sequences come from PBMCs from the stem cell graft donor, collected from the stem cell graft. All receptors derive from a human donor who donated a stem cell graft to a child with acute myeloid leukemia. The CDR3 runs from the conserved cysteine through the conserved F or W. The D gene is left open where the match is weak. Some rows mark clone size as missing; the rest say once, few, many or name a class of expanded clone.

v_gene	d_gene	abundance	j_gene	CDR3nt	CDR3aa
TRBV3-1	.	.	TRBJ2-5	TGTGCCAGCAGCCTCGATGGCCGTGACAGTAGAGAGACCCAGTACTTC	CASSLDGRDSRETQYF
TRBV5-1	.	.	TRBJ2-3	TGCGCCAGCAGCTTGGCCGGGGGGACAGTACCGGATACGCAGTATTTT	CASSLAGGTVPDTQYF
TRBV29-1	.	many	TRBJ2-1	TGCAGCGCCGACCGGCGAGCGGGTTGGCAGACCTACAATGAGCAGTTCTTC	CSADRRAGWQTYNEQFF
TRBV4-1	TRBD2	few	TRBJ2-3	TGCGCCAGCAGTCGCGTACTAGCGGGACCAGATACGCAGTATTTT	CASSRVLAGPDTQYF
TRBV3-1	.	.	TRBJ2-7	TGTGCCAGCAGCCAAGACCCCGCCGGCCCTGGGGAGCAGTACTTC	CASSQDPAGPGEQYF
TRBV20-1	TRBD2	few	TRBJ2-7	TGCAGTGCTAGAGGGGGGGGGAGAGACGAGCAGTACTTC	CSARGGGRDEQYF
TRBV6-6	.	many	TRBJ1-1	TGTGCCAGCAGTTGGGACTTGGAAGCTTTCTTT	CASSWDLEAFF
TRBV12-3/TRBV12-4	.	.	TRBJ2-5	TGTGCCAGCAGTTTGGTCGGGGAGATGGGTGAGACCCAGTACTTC	CASSLVGEMGETQYF
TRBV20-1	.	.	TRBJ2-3	TGCAGTGCTAGAGATTCGGGGGGCACAGATACGCAGTATTTT	CSARDSGGTDTQYF
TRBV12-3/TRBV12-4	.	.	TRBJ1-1	TGTGCCAGCACCCTCATGGGACGGAGGGACACTGAAGCTTTCTTT	CASTLMGRRDTEAFF
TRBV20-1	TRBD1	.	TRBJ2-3	TGCAGTGCTAGGGACCGAGACAGGGGGCATCAGGGCACAGATACGCAGTATTTT	CSARDRDRGHQGTDTQYF